The 9 T cell receptor beta chains listed next were all sequenced from one sample in a study of blood T cell repertoires in COVID-19. The table came from immunoSEQ multiplex PCR; TCRdb's copy has only in-frame clones and leaves some out. The table includes 300,000 to 400,000 clones, just over 85% detected once. The sequenced sample was PBMCs or T cells enriched from blood (not recorded which). These receptor sequences come from a woman in her 40s with acute COVID-19.

The chain recombines TRBV7-3 with TRBJ2-5; tentative D call: TRBD1 (6 bases). Between the trimmed V and J ends, which lost 3 bases and 4 bases, there was a span of 12 bases. The germline CDR1 and CDR2 sequences are SGHTA and FQGTGA. CDR3 length: 14 residues. CDR3 sequence: CASSLTGSAETQYF. CDR3 in DNA: TGTGCCAGCAGCTTGACAGGCAGTGCAGAGACCCAGTACTTC.

This clone was detected only once. V is TRBV7-9 and J is TRBJ1-1; 7 bases are a match to TRBD1. This CDR3 comprises 14 residues. V was clipped by 4 bases and J by 4 bases; unmatched bases: 6. In germline, CDR1 is SEHNR, CDR2 FQNEAQ (reference sequence). The CDR3 region is CASSYTGQRTEAFF. Here the CDR3 DNA reads TGTGCCAGCAGCTATACGGGACAGCGCACTGAAGCTTTCTTT.

The table lists this clone with a few counts. The chain combines TRBV3-1 (or the pseudogene TRBV3-2) with TRBJ1-6; the match to TRBD1 covers 7 bases. J was trimmed by 0 bases and V by 4 bases; bases with no gene match: 12. In germline, CDR1 is LGHDT, CDR2 YNNKEL (reference sequence). The CDR3 is made up of 19 amino acids. The CDR3 DNA is TGTGCCAGCAGCCCCCTTTGGACAGGCTCGAGCTCCTATAATTCACCCCTCCACTTT. As protein: CASSPLWTGSSSYNSPLHF.

J is TRBJ2-1 and V is TRBV3-1 (or the pseudogene TRBV3-2); 9 bases align to TRBD2. Trimming at V came to 1 base and at J to 6 bases, leaving 13 bases not matched to a gene. Germline loops: CDR1 LGHDT, CDR2 YNNKEL (reference sequence). CDR3 length: 18 amino acids. In nucleotides, the CDR3 is TGTGCCAGCAGCCAAGTATTAGCGGGGGAAACACGATTCAATGAGCAGTTCTTC. This sequence encodes CASSQVLAGETRFNEQFF.

This clone came up once. The chain joins TRBV19 to TRBJ1-5, with 9 bases identical to TRBD1. Germline CDR1 and CDR2: LNHDA and SQIVND (reference sequence). Losses at the gene ends were 5 bases for V and 7 bases for J; bases not matched to a gene: 15. The CDR3 runs 17 residues. The CDR3 is CASSGDRALFGYQPQHF. The CDR3 nucleotides are TGTGCCAGTAGTGGGGACAGGGCCCTATTTGGATACCAGCCCCAGCATTTT.

The chain combines TRBV7-9 with TRBJ1-3, with D unresolved. CDR1 and CDR2 from the germline V gene are SEHNR and FQNEAQ (reference sequence). Trimming cost V 0 bases and J 3 bases, with 12 bases left between them. CDR3 length: 16 amino acids. The CDR3 sequence: CASSLAGNIGGNTIYF. CDR3 bases: TGTGCCAGCAGCTTAGCCGGGAACATAGGTGGAAACACCATATATTTT.

This chain connects TRBV23-1 to TRBJ2-1; 7 bases are a match to TRBD1. TRBV23-1 falls under the ORF class, with uncertain function. CDR3 length: 15 amino acids. CDR3 nucleotide sequence: TGCGCAGGCACAGACCCCTTCCGACAGGGCCATGAGCAGTTCTTC. It translates to CAGTDPFRQGHEQFF.

This chain uses TRBV2 with TRBJ2-7, with 9 positions matching TRBD1. Germline CDR1 reads SNHLY; CDR2 reads FYNNEI. This CDR3 is 14 amino acids long. The V gene end was trimmed by 5 bases and the J gene end by 3 bases; junction bases not matched to a gene: 5. CDR3 in DNA: TGTGCCAGCAGTAGGGACAGGGAGTTCTACGAGCAGTACTTC. It encodes CASSRDREFYEQYF.

The V and J genes are TRBV6-2 or TRBV6-3 and TRBJ1-5; the match to TRBD1 covers 7 bases. CDR3 length: 14 amino acids. Germline V gene sequence: CDR1 MNHEY, CDR2 SVGEGT. The J segment lost 6 bases and the V segment lost 1 base, leaving 3 bases of the junction unmatched. For the CDR3, the DNA is TGTGCCAGCAGTTACTTACAGGGGCTTCAGCCCCAGCATTTT. It encodes CASSYLQGLQPQHF.